Below, one T cell receptor beta chain is given with its context. The target antigen is unknown. This sample is drawn from a study of monozygotic twins with cystic fibrosis. Study as a whole: Roughly 3 micrograms of fragmented DNA underwent 15 PCR cycles for library preparation.

With 1 base removed from V and 4 bases from J, the gap between germline ends came to 7 bases. The CDR3 loop spans 13 amino acids. Germline assignment: CDR1 PRHDT and CDR2 FYEKMQ (reference sequence). Study findings and constraints: The repertoire was suggested to be naive-dominated, clonality median about 0.01. Shared CDR3 numbers were not associated with age, concordance or severity. Co-twins had the most similar V usage for 13 of 16 pairs, J for 8.

Method: immunoSEQ multiplex PCR; TCRdb's copy keeps in-frame clones and lacks some. The repertoire holds roughly 13,000 clones, 80% to 90% seen once, with 0.65% to 0.9% in the top ten. This receptor was taken from a boy aged 5-17 years with cystic fibrosis. The sequencing sample was made of blood. The chain is built from TRBV13 and TRBJ1-2, with no clear D. The CDR3, as DNA: TGTGCCAGCAGCTTAGATTCCCGCTATGGCTACACCTTC. This gives the protein CASSLDSRYGYTF.